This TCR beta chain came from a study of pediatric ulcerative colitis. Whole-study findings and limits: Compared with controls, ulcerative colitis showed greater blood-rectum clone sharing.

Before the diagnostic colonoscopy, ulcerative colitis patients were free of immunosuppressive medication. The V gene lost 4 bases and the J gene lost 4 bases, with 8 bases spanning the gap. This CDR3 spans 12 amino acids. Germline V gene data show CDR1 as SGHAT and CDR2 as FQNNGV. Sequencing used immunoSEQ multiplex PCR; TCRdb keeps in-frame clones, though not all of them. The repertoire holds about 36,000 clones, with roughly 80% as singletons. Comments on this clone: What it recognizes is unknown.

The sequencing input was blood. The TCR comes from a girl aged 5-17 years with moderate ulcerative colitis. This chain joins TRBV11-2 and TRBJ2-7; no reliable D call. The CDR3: CASSSVRYEQYF. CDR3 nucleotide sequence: TGTGCCAGCAGCTCCGTTAGGTACGAGCAGTACTTC.